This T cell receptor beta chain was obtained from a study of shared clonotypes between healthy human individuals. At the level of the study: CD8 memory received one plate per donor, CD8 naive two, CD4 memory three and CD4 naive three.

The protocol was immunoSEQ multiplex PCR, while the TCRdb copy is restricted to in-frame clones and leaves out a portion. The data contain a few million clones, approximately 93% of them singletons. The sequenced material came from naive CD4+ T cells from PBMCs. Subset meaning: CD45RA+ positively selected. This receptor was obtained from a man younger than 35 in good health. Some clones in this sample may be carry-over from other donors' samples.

The CDR3 loop is CASSPGTGGSVSPQHF. The CDR3, as DNA: TGTGCCAGCAGTCCAGGGACAGGGGGATCGGTTTCGCCCCAGCATTTT. This sequence joins TRBV28 and TRBJ1-5, with 11 bases that match TRBD1. With 5 bases clipped from V and 9 bases from J, the junction kept 12 bases outside the gene matches. This CDR3 is built from 16 residues. Germline lookup yields CDR1 MDHEN and CDR2 SYDVKM. The full variable domain, with the rest looked up from reference TRBV28 and TRBJ1-5, is DVKVTQSSRYLVKRTGEKVFLECVQDMDHENMFWYRQDPGLGLRLIYFSYDVKMKEKGDIPEGYSVSREKKERFSLILESASTNQTSMYLCASSPGTGGSVSPQHFGDGTRLSIL.